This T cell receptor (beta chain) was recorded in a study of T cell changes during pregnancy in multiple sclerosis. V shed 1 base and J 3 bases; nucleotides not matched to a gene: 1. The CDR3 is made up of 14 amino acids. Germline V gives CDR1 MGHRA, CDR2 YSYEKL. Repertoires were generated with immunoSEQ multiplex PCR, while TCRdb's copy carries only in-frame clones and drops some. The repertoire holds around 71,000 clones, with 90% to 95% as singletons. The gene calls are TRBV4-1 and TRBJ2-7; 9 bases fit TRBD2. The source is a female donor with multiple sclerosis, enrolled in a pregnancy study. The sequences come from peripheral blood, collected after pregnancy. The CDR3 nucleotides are TGCGCCAGCAGCCAAGGCGGGGGGGGCTACGAGCAGTACTTC. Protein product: CASSQGGGGYEQYF.